This T cell receptor (beta chain) was obtained from a study of blood T cell repertoires in COVID-19. About the study: The analysed material was cDNA or gDNA that came from T cells, B-cell-depleted T cells, or PBMCs.

Measured with immunoSEQ multiplex PCR; TCRdb has only the in-frame clones, and not every one. The sample lists hundreds of thousands of clones; roughly 90% were seen once. The CDR3 spans 13 residues. V was trimmed by 8 bases and J by 6 bases, leaving 16 bases between them. Germline assignment: CDR1 LNHDA and CDR2 SQIVND (reference sequence). The TCR was taken from a man between 60 and 75 years old who had recovered from COVID-19. Sequencing was done on a sample of PBMCs or T cells enriched from blood (not recorded which). V gene TRBV19 combines with J gene TRBJ1-1, with D tentatively TRBD1 (6 bases). CDR3 sequence: CASRIDRWSEAFF. The CDR3 bases are TGTGCCAGTCGGATAGACAGGTGGTCTGAAGCTTTCTTT.